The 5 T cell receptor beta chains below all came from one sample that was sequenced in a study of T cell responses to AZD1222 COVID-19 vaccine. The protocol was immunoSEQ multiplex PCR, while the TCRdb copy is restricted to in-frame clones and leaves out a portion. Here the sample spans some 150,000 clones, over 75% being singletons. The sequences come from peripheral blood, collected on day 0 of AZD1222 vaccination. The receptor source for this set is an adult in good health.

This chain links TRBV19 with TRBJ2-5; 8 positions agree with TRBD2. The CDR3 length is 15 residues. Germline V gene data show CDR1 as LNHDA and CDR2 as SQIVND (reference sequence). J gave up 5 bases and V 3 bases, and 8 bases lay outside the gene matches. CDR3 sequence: CASSIPGAGEETQYF. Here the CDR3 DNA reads TGTGCCAGTAGTATCCCCGGAGCGGGAGAGGAGACCCAGTACTTC.

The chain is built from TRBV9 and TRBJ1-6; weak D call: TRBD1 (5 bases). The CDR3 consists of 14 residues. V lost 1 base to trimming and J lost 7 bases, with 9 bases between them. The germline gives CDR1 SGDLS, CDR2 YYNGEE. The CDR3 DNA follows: TGTGCCAGCAGCGTACAGGGAGGGAATTCACCCCTCCACTTT. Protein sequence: CASSVQGGNSPLHF. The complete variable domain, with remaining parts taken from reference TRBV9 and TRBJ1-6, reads DSGVTQTPKHLITATGQRVTLRCSPRSGDLSVYWYQQSLDQGLQFLIQYYNGEERAKGNILERFSAQQFPDLHSELNLSSLELGDSALYFCASSVQGGNSPLHFGNGTRLTVT.

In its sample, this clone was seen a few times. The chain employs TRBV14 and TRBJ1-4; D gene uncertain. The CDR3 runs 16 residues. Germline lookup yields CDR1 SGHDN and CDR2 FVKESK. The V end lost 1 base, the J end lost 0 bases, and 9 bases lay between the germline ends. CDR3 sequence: CASSQGRDATNEKLFF. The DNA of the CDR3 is TGTGCCAGCAGCCAAGGACGGGATGCAACTAATGAAAAACTGTTTTTT.

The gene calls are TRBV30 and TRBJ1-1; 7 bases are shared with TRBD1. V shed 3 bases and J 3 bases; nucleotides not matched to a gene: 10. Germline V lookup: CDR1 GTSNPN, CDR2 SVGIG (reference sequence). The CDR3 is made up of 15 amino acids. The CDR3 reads CAWRKPGQRYTEAFF. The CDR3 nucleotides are TGTGCCTGGAGGAAACCGGGACAGAGATACACTGAAGCTTTCTTT.

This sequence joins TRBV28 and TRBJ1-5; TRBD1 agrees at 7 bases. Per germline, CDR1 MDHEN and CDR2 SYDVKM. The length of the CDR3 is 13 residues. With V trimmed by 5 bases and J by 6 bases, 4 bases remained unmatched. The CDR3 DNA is TGTGCCAGCAGTGACAGGGTAGGTCAGCCCCAGCATTTT. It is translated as CASSDRVGQPQHF.